These 5 T cell receptor beta chains were all obtained from the same sample, sequenced in a study of blood T cell repertoires in COVID-19 (dated by TCRdb to about 2020). The library was built by means of the immunoSEQ multiplex PCR assay. TCRdb stores this immuneACCESS table with in-frame sequences only. Part of the clones is absent; in the studies checked, under half of the shortfall reflects unresolved V genes, and no reason is known for the rest. This sample is represented by about 39,000 clones; 84% of them were singletons. Of the sample, about 14% falls within the top ten clones. Input material: peripheral blood. These receptors originate from a man between 50 and 59 years old with active or convalescent COVID-19.

The chain links TRBV7-9 to TRBJ2-3; possibly TRBD1 for D (5 bases). Trimming shortened V by 6 bases and J by 1 base, and 11 bases separated the two germline ends. The germline V gene has CDR1 SEHNR and CDR2 FQNEAQ (reference sequence). This CDR3 has 14 residues. CDR3 sequence (DNA): TGTGCCAGCAGAGGGGTTTTTGGCACAGATACGCAGTATTTT. Translating gives CASRGVFGTDTQYF.

The V gene is TRBV11-2, the J gene TRBJ2-6, with 8 positions matching TRBD2. The germline CDR1 and CDR2 sequences are SGHAT and FQNNGV. The junction had 6 bases not matched to a gene; V was cut back by 5 bases and J by 3 bases. The CDR3 is made up of 16 amino acids. For the CDR3, the DNA is TGTGCCAGCAGCCGCCTCGGGGGGGTTGGGGCCAACGTCCTGACTTTC. Protein sequence: CASSRLGGVGANVLTF.

The J gene is TRBJ2-7, the V gene TRBV7-9, with TRBD2 identical over 10 bases. The CDR3 is 15 residues long. V dropped 5 bases and J dropped 4; count of bases not matched to a gene: 8. Per germline, CDR1 SEHNR and CDR2 FQNEAQ (reference sequence). The chain's CDR3 is CASSISGGVQYEQYF. In nucleotides, the CDR3 is TGTGCCAGCAGCATCAGCGGGGGGGTCCAGTACGAGCAGTACTTC.

This clone was counted a single time. V usage is TRBV7-8 and J usage is TRBJ2-3, with 8 bases lining up with TRBD1. Germline V gene lookup returns CDR1 SGHVS and CDR2 FQNEAQ. CDR3 length: 15 residues. With 5 bases clipped from V and 3 bases from J, the junction kept 7 bases outside the gene matches. The CDR3 loop is CASSADRVGTDTQYF. Here the CDR3 DNA reads TGTGCCAGCAGCGCGGACAGGGTTGGAACAGATACGCAGTATTTT.

The genes are TRBV30 and TRBJ2-5; 7 positions match TRBD1. Per the germline V gene, CDR1 is GTSNPN and CDR2 is SVGIG (reference sequence). This CDR3 spans 11 amino acids. This CDR3 reads CAGDSSETQYF. The CDR3 DNA is TGTGCGGGGGACAGCTCCGAGACCCAGTACTTC.